Each of the 5 T cell receptor beta chains below was sequenced from the same sample in a study of control samples from healthy donors and cancer patients (TCRdb year 2020). To prepare the library, the immunoSEQ multiplex PCR assay was applied. TCRdb took over this immuneACCESS table, retaining in-frame rearrangements with V and J assigned. Such tables are incomplete; in checked studies, under half of the missing clones stem from an unresolved V gene, and the remainder is unexplained. The sample profile shows about 120,000 clones; approximately 92% of them were found once. 0.58% of the sample belongs to the ten largest clones. Sequenced input: PBMCs. The source of these receptors is a man older than 75 with head and neck cancer.

The rearrangement links TRBV7-8 to TRBJ1-5, with unresolved D. Trimming took 4 bases from V and 5 from J, leaving 12 bases between them. CDR1 is SGHVS, CDR2 FQNEAQ, per germline. The CDR3 totals 14 residues. CDR3 residues: CASSSGPMDQPQHF. The CDR3 coding sequence is TGTGCCAGCAGCTCAGGTCCCATGGATCAGCCCCAGCATTTT.

About this clone: A junction end diverges from the germline sequence, so it may reflect a read error. This chain uses TRBV4-1 with TRBJ1-4, with 7 bases lining up with TRBD1. This CDR3 comprises 15 residues. Germline V gene sequence: CDR1 MGHRA, CDR2 YSYEKL. The CDR3 DNA is TGCGCCAGCAGCCAAGTCAGGGGGGGCTATGAAGAACTGTTTTTT. Its translation is CASSQVRGGYEELFF.

The chain links TRBV7-6 to TRBJ2-5; 8 bases line up with TRBD1. The ends lost 4 bases at V and 4 bases at J; junction bases unmatched: 20. From germline, CDR1 is SGHVS and CDR2 FNYEAQ. The CDR3 extends over 19 amino acids. The chain's CDR3 is CASSSARTGIEVIGETQYF. Here the CDR3 DNA reads TGTGCCAGCAGCTCAGCCAGGACAGGGATAGAAGTAATAGGAGAGACCCAGTACTTC.

The V gene is TRBV7-9, the J gene TRBJ1-1; a possible D gene is TRBD1 (6 bases). Germline CDR1 is SEHNR and CDR2 is FQNEAQ (reference sequence). The V and J ends lost 0 bases and 1 base respectively, with 9 bases between them. The CDR3 has 15 amino acids. The CDR3 region is CASSLAGGGNTEAFF. DNA for the CDR3: TGTGCCAGCAGCTTAGCGGGAGGGGGGAACACTGAAGCTTTCTTT.

This clone was recorded once. J is TRBJ2-4 and V is TRBV18; either TRBD1 or TRBD2 may fit D (5 bases each). Trimming removed 2 bases at V and 7 bases at J, with 15 bases between. CDR3 length: 15 residues. Germline V gene data show CDR1 as KGHSH and CDR2 as LQKENI. The CDR3 nucleotides read TGTGCCAGCTCACCATTTTCCGGGGCGGATAACATTCAGTACTTC. It specifies CASSPFSGADNIQYF.